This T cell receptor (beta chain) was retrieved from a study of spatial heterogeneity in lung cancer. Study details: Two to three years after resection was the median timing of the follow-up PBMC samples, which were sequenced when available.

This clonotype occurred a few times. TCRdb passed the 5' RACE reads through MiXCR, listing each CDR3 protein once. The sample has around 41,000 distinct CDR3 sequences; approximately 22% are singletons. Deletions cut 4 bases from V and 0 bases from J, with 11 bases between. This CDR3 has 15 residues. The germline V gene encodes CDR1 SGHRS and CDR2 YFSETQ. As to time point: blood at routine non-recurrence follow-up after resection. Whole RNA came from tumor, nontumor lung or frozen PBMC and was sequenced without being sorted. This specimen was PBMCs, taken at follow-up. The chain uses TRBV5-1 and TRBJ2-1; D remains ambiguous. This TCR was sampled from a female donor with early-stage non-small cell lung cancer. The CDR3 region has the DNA TGCGCCAGCAGCCCCACTACCGGCTCCTACAATGAGCAGTTCTTC. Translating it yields CASSPTTGSYNEQFF. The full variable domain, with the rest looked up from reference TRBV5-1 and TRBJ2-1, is KAGVTQTPRYLIKTRGQQVTLSCSPISGHRSVSWYQQTPGQGLQFLFEYFSETQRNKGNFPGRFSGRQFSNSRSEMNVSTLELGDSALYLCASSPTTGSYNEQFFGPGTRLTVL.